This is a list of T cell receptor beta chains from one sample in a study of cytomegalovirus exposure and HLA in healthy donors. Profiled with immunoSEQ multiplex PCR; TCRdb holds only in-frame clones, not every one. Among approximately 280,000 clones, 65% to 90% were seen once, and the ten largest hold around 1%. The source material was PBMCs. The receptors shown here come from a woman aged 18-29 years in good health and CMV-seronegative. The CDR3 runs from the conserved cysteine through the conserved F or W. A D gene is named only where the DNA matches it firmly.

j_call d_call v_call cdr3_aa
TRBJ1-1 TRBD1 TRBV6-4 CASSEQGDTEAFF
TRBJ1-5 - TRBV7-2 CASSLAGQWSNNQPQHF
TRBJ2-1 TRBD1 TRBV19 CASSVPGQGWNEQFF
TRBJ2-7 TRBD1 TRBV19 CASSIVGQGDSYEQYF
TRBJ2-2 - TRBV4-2 CASSQAGYTGELFF
TRBJ2-4 TRBD1 TRBV30 CAWRGQLAKNIQYF
TRBJ2-3 - TRBV5-4 CASSVRQVVGTDTQYF
TRBJ1-2 - TRBV18 CASTPTTAGRGYGYTF
TRBJ1-6 - TRBV5-6 CASSLDRVNSPLHF
TRBJ1-2 - TRBV9 CASSVGGAQSNYGYTF
TRBJ2-1 TRBD1 TRBV5-6 CASRHSPTGGYNEQFF
TRBJ2-2 TRBD1 TRBV7-2 CASSLAGQGNGELFF
TRBJ2-3 TRBD2 TRBV6-1 CASTVGLAKADTQYF
TRBJ1-2 - TRBV20-1 CSAGDSYGYTF
TRBJ2-1 TRBD1 TRBV18 CASSPTSGGPYNEQFF
TRBJ1-6 TRBD1 TRBV19 CASTGQGDSPLHF
TRBJ1-5 - TRBV29-1 CSVVNNNQPQHF
TRBJ2-4 - TRBV7-9 CASSFAGIAKNIQYF
TRBJ2-3 - TRBV19 CASSIVGGSTDTQYF
TRBJ1-2 - TRBV28 CASSVGGGRDGYTF
TRBJ2-7 TRBD2 TRBV30 CAGRGGLYEQYF
TRBJ1-2 TRBD1 TRBV7-3 CASRVTGTGNTYGYTF
TRBJ2-7 - TRBV7-8 CASSLDGETSSYEQYF
TRBJ2-5 TRBD1 TRBV2 CASSSPSSGTGSGETQYF
TRBJ2-7 TRBD1 TRBV4-3 CASSPGQGSYEQYF
TRBJ2-3 TRBD1 TRBV5-4 CASSTTGGTDTQYF
TRBJ1-1 - TRBV20-1 CSASRFTEAFF
TRBJ2-7 - TRBV29-1 CSVAAGLIYEQYF
TRBJ1-5 - TRBV4-1 CASSQVEGVGQPQHF
TRBJ1-2 - TRBV9 CASSPTSDGYTF
TRBJ1-2 - TRBV30 CAWSVGEAVYGYTF
TRBJ1-2 - TRBV7-8 CASSTTIYGYTF
TRBJ1-2 TRBD1 TRBV5-6 CASSSGQSAYGYTF
TRBJ1-2 - TRBV28 CASSFMGYTF
TRBJ2-7 TRBD2 TRBV30 CAWRLAGESYEQYF